Below are 15 T cell receptor beta chains sequenced from a single sample in a study of cytomegalovirus exposure and HLA in healthy donors. Data came from immunoSEQ multiplex PCR; TCRdb stores just in-frame clones and leaves some out. Among about 360,000 clones listed, roughly 88% were seen once. Sequencing was done on a sample of PBMCs. The receptors originated from a young woman in good health and CMV-seronegative.

V is TRBV19 and J is TRBJ1-2; possible D gene TRBD1, 5 bases. The V end lost 5 bases, the J end lost 2 bases, and 6 bases lay between the germline ends. CDR1 is LNHDA and CDR2 is SQIVND in the germline V gene (reference sequence). The CDR3 extends over 12 amino acids. DNA for the CDR3: TGTGCCAGTAGTTCAGGGAACTATGGCTACACCTTC. Its translation: CASSSGNYGYTF.

J is TRBJ2-7 and V is TRBV2; the match to TRBD1 covers 8 bases. The V gene end was trimmed by 7 bases and the J gene end by 2 bases; junction bases not matched to a gene: 13. Germline assignment: CDR1 SNHLY and CDR2 FYNNEI. The CDR3 is 16 amino acids. The CDR3 loop reads CASITNQGARAYEQYF. The CDR3, as DNA: TGTGCCAGCATTACGAACCAGGGGGCGAGGGCCTACGAGCAGTACTTC.

The chain has TRBV28 and TRBJ1-5, with D tentatively TRBD1 (6 bases). The germline CDR1 and CDR2 sequences are MDHEN and SYDVKM. The V end lost 1 base, the J end lost 2 bases, and 9 bases lay between the germline ends. The CDR3 contains 15 residues. The CDR3 is CASSLYRVGNQPQHF. The CDR3 bases are TGTGCCAGCAGTTTATACAGGGTTGGCAATCAGCCCCAGCATTTT.

J is TRBJ2-4 and V is TRBV28, with 9 bases aligning to TRBD2. Per the germline V gene, CDR1 is MDHEN and CDR2 is SYDVKM. This CDR3 has 17 residues. V trimming: 2 bases; J trimming: 8 bases; junction bases outside the gene matches: 13. CDR3 DNA sequence: TGTGCCAGCAGTTTACCGTTCGGCGCGGGGGGGCCCGACATTCAGTACTTC. It encodes CASSLPFGAGGPDIQYF.

This clone was found once. The V call is TRBV28, the J call TRBJ2-6; D perhaps matches TRBD1 (8 bases). Germline lookup yields CDR1 MDHEN and CDR2 SYDVKM. CDR3 size: 18 residues. V was pared by 8 bases and J by 0 bases, with 20 bases between. CDR3 residues: CASGGGTGTPSGANVLTF. CDR3 DNA: TGTGCCAGCGGGGGGGGGACAGGTACACCCTCTGGGGCCAACGTCCTGACTTTC. Filled out from reference TRBV28 and TRBJ2-6, the complete variable domain reads DVKVTQSSRYLVKRTGEKVFLECVQDMDHENMFWYRQDPGLGLRLIYFSYDVKMKEKGDIPEGYSVSREKKERFSLILESASTNQTSMYLCASGGGTGTPSGANVLTFGAGSRLTVL.

The rearrangement joins TRBV5-5 to TRBJ2-7; the match to TRBD1 covers 10 bases. V was pared by 6 bases and J by 4 bases, with 7 bases of the junction left unmatched. The CDR3 length is 14 residues. Germline CDR1 reads SGHKS; CDR2 reads YYEKEE (reference sequence). The CDR3 DNA follows: TGTGCCAGCAACCTGGACAGGGGGGCGTACGAGCAGTACTTC. This encodes CASNLDRGAYEQYF. The entire variable domain, with the rest obtained from reference TRBV5-5 and TRBJ2-7, is as follows: DAGVTQSPTHLIKTRGQQVTLRCSPISGHKSVSWYQQVLGQGPQFIFQYYEKEERGRGNFPDRFSARQFPNYSSELNVNALLLGDSALYLCASNLDRGAYEQYFGPGTRLTVT.

The chain has TRBV7-9 and TRBJ2-7; 8 positions match TRBD2. This CDR3 region has 15 residues. V lost 1 base to trimming and J lost 2 bases; unmatched junction nucleotides: 4. In germline, CDR1 is SEHNR, CDR2 FQNEAQ (reference sequence). In nucleotides, the CDR3 is TGTGCCAGCAGCTTAGGTGTTAGCGGGACCTACGAGCAGTACTTC. Translating it yields CASSLGVSGTYEQYF.

The rearrangement joins TRBV5-5 to TRBJ1-2; D unclear. With 4 bases removed from V and 4 bases from J, the gap between germline ends came to 20 bases. The CDR3 totals 16 residues. Germline V gene sequence: CDR1 SGHKS, CDR2 YYEKEE (reference sequence). The CDR3 reads CASSQSGGGRTYGYTF. The CDR3 DNA is TGTGCCAGCAGCCAAAGTGGAGGTGGCAGGACCTATGGCTACACCTTC.

Here the CDR3 reads CASSRRSGEVNTGELFF. The CDR3 region has the DNA TGCGCCAGCAGCCGTCGTAGCGGGGAAGTGAACACCGGGGAGCTGTTTTTT. The chain couples TRBV5-1 to TRBJ2-2; 8 bases match TRBD2. V was clipped by 4 bases and J by 1 base; unmatched bases: 9. The germline V gene has CDR1 SGHRS and CDR2 YFSETQ. This CDR3 has 17 amino acids.

V gene TRBV13 combines with J gene TRBJ2-2; the match to TRBD1 covers 10 bases. The germline V gene has CDR1 PRHDT and CDR2 FYEKMQ (reference sequence). This CDR3 has 15 residues. The V gene end was trimmed by 6 bases and the J gene end by 6 bases; junction bases not matched to a gene: 7. The chain's CDR3 is CASRDRDRGPGELFF. The CDR3 nucleotides are TGTGCCAGCAGGGATCGGGACAGGGGACCCGGGGAGCTGTTTTTT.

The rearrangement uses TRBV7-3 and TRBJ2-3, with 8 bases lining up with TRBD2. The CDR3 has 15 amino acids. Trimming at V came to 3 bases and at J to 6 bases, leaving 8 bases not matched to a gene. Germline loops: CDR1 SGHTA, CDR2 FQGTGA. The CDR3 is CASSFTGGPSDTQYF. DNA for the CDR3: TGTGCCAGCAGCTTTACGGGAGGGCCCTCCGATACGCAGTATTTT.

This chain connects TRBV25-1 to TRBJ2-2, with 8 bases aligning to TRBD1. This CDR3 spans 15 amino acids. Per germline, CDR1 MGHDK and CDR2 SYGVNS. Trimming at V came to 6 bases and at J to 4 bases, leaving 7 bases not matched to a gene. This chain's CDR3 is CASSADRGSTGELFF. Written as DNA, the CDR3 is TGTGCCAGCAGCGCCGACAGGGGCTCCACCGGGGAGCTGTTTTTT.

The rearrangement joins TRBV27 to TRBJ1-6; 9 bases map to TRBD1. The CDR3 has 14 residues. J gave up 8 bases and V 3 bases, and 2 bases lay outside the gene matches. CDR1 is MNHEY and CDR2 is SMNVEV in the germline V gene (reference sequence). CDR3 amino acids: CASSFRDRDSPLHF. The CDR3 DNA follows: TGTGCCAGCAGTTTCCGGGACAGGGATTCACCCCTCCACTTT.

The chain combines TRBV5-7 with TRBJ2-7; 10 nucleotides agree with TRBD2. TRBV5-7 is placed among ORFs of uncertain function. This CDR3 comprises 14 residues. Trimming took 1 base from V and 7 from J; bases not matched to a gene: 5. CDR3 DNA: TGTGCCAGCAGCTTGTGGGTGACTAGCGGGGAGCAGTACTTC. It translates to CASSLWVTSGEQYF.

This sequence joins TRBV7-8 and TRBJ2-3; 8 bases line up with TRBD2. The V gene's germline CDR1 is SGHVS and CDR2 FQNEAQ. The CDR3 length is 15 residues. Unmatched junction bases numbered 8, after V lost 5 bases and J lost 4 bases. The chain's CDR3 is CASSPSGGPPDTQYF. The CDR3 DNA sequence: TGTGCCAGCAGCCCTTCGGGGGGGCCCCCAGATACGCAGTATTTT.